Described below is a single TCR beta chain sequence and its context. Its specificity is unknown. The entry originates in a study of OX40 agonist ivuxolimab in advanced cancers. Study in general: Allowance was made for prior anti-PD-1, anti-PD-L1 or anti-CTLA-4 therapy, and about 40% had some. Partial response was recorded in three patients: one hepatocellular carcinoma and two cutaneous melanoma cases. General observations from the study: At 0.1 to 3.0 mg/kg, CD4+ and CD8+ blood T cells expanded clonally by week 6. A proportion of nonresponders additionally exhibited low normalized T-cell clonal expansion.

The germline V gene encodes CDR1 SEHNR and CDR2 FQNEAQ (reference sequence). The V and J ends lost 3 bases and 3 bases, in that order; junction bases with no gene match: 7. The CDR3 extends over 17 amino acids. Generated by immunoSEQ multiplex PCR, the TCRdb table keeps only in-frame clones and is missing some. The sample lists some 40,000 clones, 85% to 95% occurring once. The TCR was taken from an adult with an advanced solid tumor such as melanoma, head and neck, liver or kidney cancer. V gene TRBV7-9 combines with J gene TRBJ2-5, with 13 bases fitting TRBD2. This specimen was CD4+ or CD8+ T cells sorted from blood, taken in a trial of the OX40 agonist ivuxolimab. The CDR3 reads CASSLFGLAGEEETQYF. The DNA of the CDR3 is TGTGCCAGCAGCTTGTTTGGACTAGCGGGGGAAGAAGAGACCCAGTACTTC.